Listed here are 10 T cell receptor beta chains from one sample, sequenced in a study of a mutant IDH1 vaccine in newly diagnosed glioma. Which antigens these TCRs recognize remains unknown. Repertoires were generated with immunoSEQ multiplex PCR, while TCRdb's copy carries only in-frame clones and drops some. The table includes approximately 50,000 clones, approximately 79% detected once. Specified time point: week 35, safety follow-up. Mutant IDH1 20-mer peptide, at 300 ug, made up each vaccine dose, with topical imiquimod. Material: PBMCs, obtained from a glioma patient whose treatment included an IDH1 peptide vaccine. The receptor source for this set is a man aged 35-49 years with glioma.

This clone appeared a single time. The V gene is TRBV2, the J gene TRBJ1-1; no clear D. In germline, CDR1 is SNHLY, CDR2 FYNNEI. Trimming cost V 6 bases and J 3 bases, with 14 bases left between them. The CDR3 has 14 residues. Here the CDR3 DNA reads TGTGCCAGCAGAGGAACGGTGGGGTACACTGAAGCTTTCTTT. Translating gives CASRGTVGYTEAFF.

This clone was seen a handful of times. The chain uses TRBV5-1 and TRBJ1-6; D remains ambiguous. CDR3 length equals 14 residues. CDR1 and CDR2 from the germline V gene are SGHRS and YFSETQ. Trimming stripped 0 bases from V and 5 bases from J, with 6 bases between. In DNA, the CDR3 is TGCGCCAGCAGCTTGGAGGGTCATAATTCACCCCTCCACTTT. It specifies CASSLEGHNSPLHF. Full variable domain (remainder filled in from reference TRBV5-1 and TRBJ1-6): KAGVTQTPRYLIKTRGQQVTLSCSPISGHRSVSWYQQTPGQGLQFLFEYFSETQRNKGNFPGRFSGRQFSNSRSEMNVSTLELGDSALYLCASSLEGHNSPLHFGNGTRLTVT.

This clone came up once. The chain joins TRBV29-1 to TRBJ2-3, with no clear D. CDR1 and CDR2 (germline): SQVTM, ANQGSEA. The CDR3 totals 12 residues. Deletions cut 5 bases from V and 8 bases from J, with 14 bases between. This chain's CDR3 is CSVFRTQGTQYF. Here the CDR3 DNA reads TGCAGCGTTTTCCGGACCCAAGGTACGCAGTATTTT.

The chain joins TRBV27 to TRBJ2-3; D not certain. Germline V lookup: CDR1 MNHEY, CDR2 SMNVEV (reference sequence). This CDR3 is built from 16 residues. V was cut by 5 bases and J by 0 bases, with 15 bases left in between. The CDR3 here is CASSTFGQFSTDTQYF. CDR3 DNA: TGTGCCAGCAGTACCTTCGGGCAGTTCAGCACAGATACGCAGTATTTT.

The gene calls are TRBV5-4 and TRBJ2-7, with unresolved D. The CDR3 loop spans 13 amino acids. The germline V gene has CDR1 SGHNT and CDR2 YYREEE (reference sequence). V was trimmed by 2 bases and J by 2 bases, leaving 8 bases between them. DNA for the CDR3: TGTGCCAGCAGCTTCGAACAGACCTACGAGCAGTACTTC. It translates to CASSFEQTYEQYF.

V and J are TRBV4-1 and TRBJ2-1, with 8 bases fitting TRBD2. Germline V lookup: CDR1 MGHRA, CDR2 YSYEKL. Unmatched junction bases numbered 8, after V lost 5 bases and J lost 8 bases. The CDR3 sequence is 14 residues long. CDR3 sequence: CASSSYGGDDEQFF. The CDR3 DNA reads as TGCGCCAGCAGCTCATACGGGGGGGATGATGAGCAGTTCTTC.

This sequence joins TRBV5-1 and TRBJ2-3, with D hard to call. The CDR3 covers 14 residues. The ends were cut back, 0 bases at V and 6 bases at J, with 11 bases in the middle. Germline V lookup: CDR1 SGHRS, CDR2 YFSETQ. CDR3 residues: CASSLGRSDDTQYF. The CDR3 coding sequence is TGCGCCAGCAGCTTGGGCAGAAGCGACGATACGCAGTATTTT.

The chain recombines TRBV10-2 with TRBJ2-3, with TRBD1 matching 12 bases. This CDR3 has 15 amino acids. Germline loops: CDR1 WSHSY, CDR2 SAAADI. V shed 6 bases, J shed 8 bases, and the junction held 9 bases outside the gene matches. CDR3 coding DNA: TGCGCCAGCAGCCCCGGGACAGGGGGCGCCGGTACGCAGTATTTT. It encodes CASSPGTGGAGTQYF.

The chain carries TRBV4-2 and TRBJ1-1; 9 bases match TRBD1. The CDR3 consists of 17 residues. V dropped 2 bases and J dropped 0; count of bases not matched to a gene: 7. CDR1 is LGHNA, CDR2 YNFKEQ, per germline. The CDR3 coding sequence is TGTGCCAGCAGCCAACAACCGGGACAGGGAATGAACACTGAAGCTTTCTTT. Translated, it gives CASSQQPGQGMNTEAFF.

This clone was seen once. The gene calls are TRBV7-8 and TRBJ1-6; 10 nucleotides line up with TRBD1. Germline-derived CDR1 and CDR2 are SGHVS and FQNEAQ. The CDR3 is 14 residues long. The ends lost 6 bases at V and 9 bases at J; junction bases unmatched: 5. Here the CDR3 DNA reads TGTGCCAGCAGGGTAGGGACAGGGGCTTCACCCCTCCACTTT. This sequence encodes CASRVGTGASPLHF.